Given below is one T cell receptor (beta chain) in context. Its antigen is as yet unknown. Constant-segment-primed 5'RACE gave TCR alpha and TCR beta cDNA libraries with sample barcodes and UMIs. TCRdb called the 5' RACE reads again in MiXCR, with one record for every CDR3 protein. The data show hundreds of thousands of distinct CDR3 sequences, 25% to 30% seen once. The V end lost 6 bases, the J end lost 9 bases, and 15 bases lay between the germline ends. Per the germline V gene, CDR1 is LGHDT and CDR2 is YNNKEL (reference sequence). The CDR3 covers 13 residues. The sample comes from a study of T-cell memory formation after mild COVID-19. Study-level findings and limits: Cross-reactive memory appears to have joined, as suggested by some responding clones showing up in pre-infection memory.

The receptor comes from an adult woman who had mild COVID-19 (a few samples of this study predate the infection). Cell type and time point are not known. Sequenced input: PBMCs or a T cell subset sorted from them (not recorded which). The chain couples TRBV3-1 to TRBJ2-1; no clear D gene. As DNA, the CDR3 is TGTGCCAGCAGAACCTTTTCTAGTGGTGAGCAGTTCTTC. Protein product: CASRTFSSGEQFF.